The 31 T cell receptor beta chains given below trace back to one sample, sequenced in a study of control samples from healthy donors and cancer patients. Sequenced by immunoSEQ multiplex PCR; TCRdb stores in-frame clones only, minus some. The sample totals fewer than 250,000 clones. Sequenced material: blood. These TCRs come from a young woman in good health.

CDR3 sequence (DNA): TGTGCCAGCAGCCAAGAGCCCGGGAGAGGCGATGGCTACACCTTC. It is translated as CASSQEPGRGDGYTF. The V gene is TRBV7-2, the J gene TRBJ1-2; D gene unclear. The CDR3 runs 15 residues. CDR1 SGHTA and CDR2 FQGNSA come from the germline V gene. V shed 5 bases and J shed 6 bases, with 19 bases lying between them.

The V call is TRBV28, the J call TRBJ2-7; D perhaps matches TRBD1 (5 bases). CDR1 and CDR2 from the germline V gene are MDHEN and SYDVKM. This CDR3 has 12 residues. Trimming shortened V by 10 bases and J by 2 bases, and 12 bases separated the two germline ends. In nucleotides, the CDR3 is TGTGCCACCGCGACAGTGCCCTACGAGCAGTACTTC. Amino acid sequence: CATATVPYEQYF.

The CDR3 region has the DNA TGCGCCAGCAGCCAAGAGGGAGGACAGGGGGGGCGGTCACCCCTCCACTTT. It codes for CASSQEGGQGGRSPLHF. The chain has TRBV4-1 and TRBJ1-6, with 10 bases aligning to TRBD1. The CDR3 runs 17 residues. The J segment lost 10 bases and the V segment lost 0 bases, leaving 9 bases of the junction unmatched. From germline, CDR1 is MGHRA and CDR2 YSYEKL.

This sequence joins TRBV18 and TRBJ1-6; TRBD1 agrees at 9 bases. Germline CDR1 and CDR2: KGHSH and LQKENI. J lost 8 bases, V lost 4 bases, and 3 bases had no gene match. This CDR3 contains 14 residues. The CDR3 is CASSLQGADSPLHF. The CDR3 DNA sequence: TGTGCCAGCTCACTACAGGGGGCGGATTCACCCCTCCACTTT. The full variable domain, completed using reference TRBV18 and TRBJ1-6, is NAGVMQNPRHLVRRRGQEARLRCSPMKGHSHVYWYRQLPEEGLKFMVYLQKENIIDESGMPKERFSAEFPKEGPSILRIQQVVRGDSAAYFCASSLQGADSPLHFGNGTRLTVT.

The CDR3, as DNA: TGTGCCAGTAGTATAGTTGAGACTCAGCCCCAGCATTTT. This encodes CASSIVETQPQHF. This chain links TRBV19 with TRBJ1-5; D is undetermined. Trimming pared 1 base from V and 6 bases from J, leaving 7 bases between. This CDR3 has 13 residues. Looked up from germline, CDR1 is LNHDA and CDR2 is SQIVND (reference sequence).

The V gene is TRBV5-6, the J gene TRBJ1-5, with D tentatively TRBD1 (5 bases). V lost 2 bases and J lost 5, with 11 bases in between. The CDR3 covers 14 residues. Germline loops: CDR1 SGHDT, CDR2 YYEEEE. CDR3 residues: CASSFGGTHQPQHF. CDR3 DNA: TGTGCCAGCAGCTTCGGAGGGACCCATCAGCCCCAGCATTTT.

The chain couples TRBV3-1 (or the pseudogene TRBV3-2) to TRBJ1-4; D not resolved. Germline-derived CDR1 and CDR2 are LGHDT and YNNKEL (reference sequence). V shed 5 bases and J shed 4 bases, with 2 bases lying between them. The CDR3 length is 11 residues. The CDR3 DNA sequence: TGTGCCAGCAGCGATAATGAAAAACTGTTTTTT. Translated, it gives CASSDNEKLFF.

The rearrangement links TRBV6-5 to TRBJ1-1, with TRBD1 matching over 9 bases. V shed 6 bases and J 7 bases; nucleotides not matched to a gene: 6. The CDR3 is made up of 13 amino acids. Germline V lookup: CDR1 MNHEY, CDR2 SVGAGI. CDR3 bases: TGTGCCAGCAGAGGACAGGGGTTCGGTGAAGCTTTCTTT. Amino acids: CASRGQGFGEAFF.

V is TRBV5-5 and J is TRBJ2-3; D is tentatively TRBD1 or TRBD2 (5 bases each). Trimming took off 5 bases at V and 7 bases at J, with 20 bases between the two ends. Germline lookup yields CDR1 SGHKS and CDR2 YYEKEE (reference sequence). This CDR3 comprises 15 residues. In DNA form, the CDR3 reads TGTGCCAGCAGACCCACGGGGACCCACACGAATACGCAGTATTTT. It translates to CASRPTGTHTNTQYF.

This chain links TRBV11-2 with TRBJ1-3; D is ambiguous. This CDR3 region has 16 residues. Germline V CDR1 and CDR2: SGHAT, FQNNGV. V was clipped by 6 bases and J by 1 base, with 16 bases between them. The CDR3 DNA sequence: TGTGCCAGCAGTTCCGTCGCATTCGGGTCTGGAAACACCATATATTTT. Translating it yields CASSSVAFGSGNTIYF.

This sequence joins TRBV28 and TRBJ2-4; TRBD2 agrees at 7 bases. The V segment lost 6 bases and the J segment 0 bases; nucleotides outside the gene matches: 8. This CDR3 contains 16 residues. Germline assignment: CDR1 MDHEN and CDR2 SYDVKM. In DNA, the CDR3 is TGTGCCAGCAGCCACGGGGGGTCATTAGCCAAAAACATTCAGTACTTC. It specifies CASSHGGSLAKNIQYF. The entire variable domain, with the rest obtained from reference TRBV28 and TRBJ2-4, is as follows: DVKVTQSSRYLVKRTGEKVFLECVQDMDHENMFWYRQDPGLGLRLIYFSYDVKMKEKGDIPEGYSVSREKKERFSLILESASTNQTSMYLCASSHGGSLAKNIQYFGAGTRLSVL.

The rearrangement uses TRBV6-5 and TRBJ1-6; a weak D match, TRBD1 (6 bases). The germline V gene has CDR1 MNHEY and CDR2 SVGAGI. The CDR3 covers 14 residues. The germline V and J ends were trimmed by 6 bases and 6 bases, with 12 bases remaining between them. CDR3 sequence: CASSLTGPNSPLHF. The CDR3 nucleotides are TGTGCCAGCAGCCTGACAGGACCTAATTCACCCCTCCACTTT.

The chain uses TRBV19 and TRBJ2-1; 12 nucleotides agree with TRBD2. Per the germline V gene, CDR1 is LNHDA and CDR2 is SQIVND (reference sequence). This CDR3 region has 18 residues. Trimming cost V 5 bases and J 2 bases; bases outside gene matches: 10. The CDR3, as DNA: TGTGCCAGTAGTCAGTTGTCTAGCGGGGGGGCCACCTACAATGAGCAGTTCTTC. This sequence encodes CASSQLSSGGATYNEQFF.

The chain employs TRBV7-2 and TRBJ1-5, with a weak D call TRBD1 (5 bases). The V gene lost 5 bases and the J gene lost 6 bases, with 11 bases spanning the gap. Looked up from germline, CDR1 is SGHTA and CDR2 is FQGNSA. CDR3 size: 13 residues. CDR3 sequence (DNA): TGTGCCAGCAGCGGGACCCTTTCTCAGCCCCAGCATTTT. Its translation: CASSGTLSQPQHF.

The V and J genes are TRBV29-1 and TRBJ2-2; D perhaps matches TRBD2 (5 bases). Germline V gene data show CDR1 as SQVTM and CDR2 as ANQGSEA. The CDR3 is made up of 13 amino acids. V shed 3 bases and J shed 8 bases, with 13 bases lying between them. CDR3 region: CSVETGGRGELFF. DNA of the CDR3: TGCAGCGTTGAGACTGGCGGGCGAGGGGAGCTGTTTTTT.

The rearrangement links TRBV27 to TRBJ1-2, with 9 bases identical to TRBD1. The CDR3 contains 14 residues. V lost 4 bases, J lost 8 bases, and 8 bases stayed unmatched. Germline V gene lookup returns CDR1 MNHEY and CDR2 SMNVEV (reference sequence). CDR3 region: CASSSTPGTGGYTF. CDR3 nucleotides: TGTGCCAGCAGTTCGACTCCCGGGACAGGGGGCTACACCTTC.

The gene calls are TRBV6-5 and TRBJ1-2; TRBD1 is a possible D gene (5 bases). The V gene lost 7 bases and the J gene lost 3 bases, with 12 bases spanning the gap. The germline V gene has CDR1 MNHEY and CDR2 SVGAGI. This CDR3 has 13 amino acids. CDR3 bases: TGTGCCAGCAAATTCTTAGGGGACTATGGCTACACCTTC. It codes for CASKFLGDYGYTF.

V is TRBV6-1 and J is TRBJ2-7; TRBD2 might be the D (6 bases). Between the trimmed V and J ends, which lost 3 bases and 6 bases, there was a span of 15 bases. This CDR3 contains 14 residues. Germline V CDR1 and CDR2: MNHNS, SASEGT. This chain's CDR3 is CASSDPGLLREQYF. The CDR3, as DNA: TGTGCCAGCAGTGATCCGGGACTCTTGCGCGAGCAGTACTTC.

The chain's CDR3 is CASSGVRGGQPQHF. The CDR3 DNA reads TGTGCCAGTAGTGGCGTGCGGGGGGGTCAGCCCCAGCATTTT. V and J are TRBV19 and TRBJ1-5, with D perhaps TRBD1 (5 bases). Trimming cost V 5 bases and J 6 bases, with 14 bases left between them. CDR3 length: 14 amino acids. Germline CDR1 LNHDA, CDR2 SQIVND (reference sequence).

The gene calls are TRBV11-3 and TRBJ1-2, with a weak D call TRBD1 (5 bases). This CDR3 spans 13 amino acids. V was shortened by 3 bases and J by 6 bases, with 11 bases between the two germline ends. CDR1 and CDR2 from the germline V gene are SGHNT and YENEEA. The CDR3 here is CASSFNRLHGYTF. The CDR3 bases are TGTGCCAGCAGCTTCAACAGGCTTCATGGCTACACCTTC.

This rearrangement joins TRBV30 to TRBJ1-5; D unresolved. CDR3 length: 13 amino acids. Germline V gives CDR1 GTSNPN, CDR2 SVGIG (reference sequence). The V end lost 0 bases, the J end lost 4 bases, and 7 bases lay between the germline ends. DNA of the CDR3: TGTGCCTGGAGTGTACAATCGAATCAGCCCCAGCATTTT. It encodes CAWSVQSNQPQHF.

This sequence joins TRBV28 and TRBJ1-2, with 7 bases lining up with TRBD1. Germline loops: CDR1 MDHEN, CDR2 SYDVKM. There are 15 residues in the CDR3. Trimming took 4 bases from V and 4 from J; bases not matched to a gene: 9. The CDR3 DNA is TGTGCCAGCAGTTCACCCAGGGGGAGTTCCTATGGCTACACCTTC. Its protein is CASSSPRGSSYGYTF.

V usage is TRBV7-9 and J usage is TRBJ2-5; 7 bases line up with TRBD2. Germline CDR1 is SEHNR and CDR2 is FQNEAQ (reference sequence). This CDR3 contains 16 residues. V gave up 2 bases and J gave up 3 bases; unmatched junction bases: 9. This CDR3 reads CASSLNTGTKKETQYF. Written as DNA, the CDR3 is TGTGCCAGCAGCTTAAATACCGGGACTAAAAAAGAGACCCAGTACTTC. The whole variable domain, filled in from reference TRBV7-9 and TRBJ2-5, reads DTGVSQNPRHKITKRGQNVTFRCDPISEHNRLYWYRQTLGQGPEFLTYFQNEAQLEKSRLLSDRFSAERPKGSFSTLEIQRTEQGDSAMYLCASSLNTGTKKETQYFGPGTRLLVL.

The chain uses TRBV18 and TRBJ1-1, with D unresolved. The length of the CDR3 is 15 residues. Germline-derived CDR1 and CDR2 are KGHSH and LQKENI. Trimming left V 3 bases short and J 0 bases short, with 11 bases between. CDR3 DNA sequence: TGTGCCAGCTCACCTTTCAAGGGTCTGAACACTGAAGCTTTCTTT. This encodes CASSPFKGLNTEAFF.

The CDR3 DNA follows: TGTGCCAGCAGTTTCCGACAGGGGAACACTGAAGCTTTCTTT. Translation: CASSFRQGNTEAFF. The chain carries TRBV28 and TRBJ1-1, with 7 bases identical to TRBD1. Germline trimming cut 3 bases from V and 1 base from J; bases unmatched to any gene: 2. From germline, CDR1 is MDHEN and CDR2 SYDVKM. The CDR3 loop spans 14 amino acids.

The CDR3 DNA follows: TGCAGCGTTGGGCCTGACGATGGCTACACCTTC. Amino acids: CSVGPDDGYTF. The chain joins TRBV29-1 to TRBJ1-2, with D hard to call. Germline-derived CDR1 and CDR2 are SQVTM and ANQGSEA. The V end was cut by 4 bases, the J end by 6 bases, with 9 bases between. The length of the CDR3 is 11 residues.

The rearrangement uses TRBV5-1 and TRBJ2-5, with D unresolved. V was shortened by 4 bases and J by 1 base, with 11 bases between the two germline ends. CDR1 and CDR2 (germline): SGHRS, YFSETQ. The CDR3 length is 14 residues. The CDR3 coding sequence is TGCGCCAGCAGCCCCGCCGGGCTCCAAGAGACCCAGTACTTC. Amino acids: CASSPAGLQETQYF.

The CDR3: CASRFRTSREQYF. The CDR3 DNA is TGTGCAAGTCGTTTCCGGACCAGTCGCGAGCAGTACTTC. V usage is TRBV12-2 and J usage is TRBJ2-7. TRBV12-2 is flagged as a pseudogene. This CDR3 region has 13 residues.

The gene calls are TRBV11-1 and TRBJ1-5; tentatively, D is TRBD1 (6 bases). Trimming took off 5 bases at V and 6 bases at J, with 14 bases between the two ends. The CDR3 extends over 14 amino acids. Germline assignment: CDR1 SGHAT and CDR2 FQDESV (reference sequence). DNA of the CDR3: TGTGCCAGCAGCCTAGGGGGGATAGGTCAGCCCCAGCATTTT. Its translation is CASSLGGIGQPQHF.

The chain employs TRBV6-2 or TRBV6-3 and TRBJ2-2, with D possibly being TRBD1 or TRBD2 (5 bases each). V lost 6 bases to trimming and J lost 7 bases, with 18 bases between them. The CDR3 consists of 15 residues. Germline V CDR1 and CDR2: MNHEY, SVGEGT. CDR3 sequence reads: CASSTGDDRGGELFF. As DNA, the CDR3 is TGTGCCAGCAGCACCGGGGACGACCGAGGCGGGGAGCTGTTTTTT.

CDR3 in DNA: TGTGCCAGCAACCACAGGAGAACTGACTATGGCTACACCTTC. Its translation: CASNHRRTDYGYTF. The chain recombines TRBV9 with TRBJ1-2, with D perhaps TRBD1 (5 bases). The CDR3 spans 14 residues. V lost 6 bases and J lost 3, with 15 bases in between. From germline, CDR1 is SGDLS and CDR2 YYNGEE.